The rows below give T cell receptor beta chains drawn from one sample of a study of blood T cell repertoires in COVID-19. This table comes from immunoSEQ multiplex PCR, and its TCRdb copy is limited to in-frame clones, with some not included. The sample includes 200,000 to 300,000 clones, roughly 80% seen only once; the top ten take around 8.9%. The sample comprised peripheral blood. Receptors originate from a man older than 75 with acute or convalescent COVID-19. Each CDR3 is given with its conserved first and last residue. Fields, in order: J gene, D gene, V gene, clone size, CDR3 DNA, CDR3 protein. D genes are given only for firm matches. Where a row states a size, it is once, few, many or the class of an expanded clone; other rows omit it.

TRBJ2-1 TRBD2 TRBV19 NA TGTGCCAGTAAGGGACTAGCGGGGGGGAACAATGAGCAGTTCTTC CASKGLAGGNNEQFF
TRBJ1-6 TRBD1 TRBV19 NA TGTGCCAGTAGGGACAGGGGGTCCTATAATTCACCCCTCCACTTT CASRDRGSYNSPLHF
TRBJ1-2 TRBD1 TRBV19 NA TGTGCCAGTAGTATAAGCGCCGGGACAGGGGCCTATGGCTACACCTTC CASSISAGTGAYGYTF
TRBJ1-5 NA TRBV18 few TGTGCCAGCTCGGAGATCTATAGCAATCAGCCCCAGCATTTT CASSEIYSNQPQHF
TRBJ2-1 NA TRBV6-5 NA TGTGCCAGCCGCCAGGACTCCTACAATGAGCAGTTCTTC CASRQDSYNEQFF
TRBJ2-1 TRBD2 TRBV7-2 once TGTGCCAGCAGCAGGACTAGAGTCCTCAATGAGCAGTTCTTC CASSRTRVLNEQFF
TRBJ1-6 TRBD1 TRBV5-1 NA TGCGCCAGCAGCCCGGAGGGACAGGCCTCCCTCCACTTT CASSPEGQASLHF
TRBJ2-3 TRBD1 TRBV5-1 NA TGCGCCAGCAGCTTTTCCCGGGACAGGGGAACAGATACGCAGTATTTT CASSFSRDRGTDTQYF
TRBJ1-1 NA TRBV29-1 NA TGCAGCGCCCATACAGGGATGAACACTGAAGCTTTCTTT CSAHTGMNTEAFF
TRBJ2-3 NA TRBV6-5 once TGTGCCGGGGACCGGACAGGGAGGGGAGATACGCAGTATTTT CAGDRTGRGDTQYF
TRBJ1-5 TRBD1 TRBV19 NA TGTGCCAGTAGTCCTACAGGGGCTTCAAGCAATCAGCCCCAGCATTTT CASSPTGASSNQPQHF
TRBJ1-2 TRBD1 TRBV11-2 NA TGTGCCAGCAGCTTAACAACAGGGGTTCAATTGTATGGCTACACCTTC CASSLTTGVQLYGYTF
TRBJ1-3 TRBD1 TRBV7-9 NA TGTGCCAGCGGCGACAGGGAGAGGAGGGGAAACACCATATATTTT CASGDRERRGNTIYF
TRBJ2-7 TRBD2 TRBV2 NA TGTGCCAGCAGACCCGGGACTAGCGGGTCCGAGCAGTACTTC CASRPGTSGSEQYF
TRBJ2-5 TRBD1 TRBV27 NA TGTGCCAGCAGTCTACGAGGACAGGAAGAGACCCAGTACTTC CASSLRGQEETQYF
TRBJ1-4 TRBD1 TRBV24-1 NA TGTGCCACCAGTGATTCCAGGACAGGGGTAAGGGAAAAACTGTTTTTT CATSDSRTGVREKLFF
TRBJ1-3 NA TRBV9 NA TGTGCCAGCAGCTTAAGACAGTCGAGCTCTGGAAACACCATATATTTT CASSLRQSSSGNTIYF
TRBJ2-5 NA TRBV19 NA TGTGCCAGTAGTCCTCTGGACAGATATCAAGAGACCCAGTACTTC CASSPLDRYQETQYF
TRBJ2-1 NA TRBV24-1 NA TGTGCCACCAGTGATTTAGGAGTATCAATGAAGCAGTTCTTC CATSDLGVSMKQFF
TRBJ2-7 TRBD1 TRBV4-1 NA TGCGCCAGCAGCCATGACAGGGTCAGCGAGCAGTACTTC CASSHDRVSEQYF
TRBJ2-7 TRBD2 TRBV18 NA TGTGCCAGCTCGCGGGAGAGCTCCTACGAGCAGTACTTC CASSRESSYEQYF
TRBJ2-2 TRBD1 TRBV5-1 NA TGCGCCAGCAGCTTGATTGGGACAGGGGGCTTGAACACCGGGGAGCTGTTTTTT CASSLIGTGGLNTGELFF
TRBJ2-5 NA TRBV5-5 NA TGTGCCAGCAGCTTGGCCGGGAGCCAAGAGACCCAGTACTTC CASSLAGSQETQYF
TRBJ2-3 NA TRBV11-2 NA TGTGCCAGCAGCCCGGTGCGGGGATTGGATACGCAGTATTTT CASSPVRGLDTQYF
TRBJ1-1 NA TRBV18 NA TGTGCCAGCTCACCAGAATTCGGAACAGGGCGAGCTTTCTTT CASSPEFGTGRAFF
TRBJ2-7 NA TRBV28 NA TGTGCCAGCAAGGACGGACTCATCTACGAGCAGTACTTC CASKDGLIYEQYF
TRBJ2-7 TRBD2 TRBV28 few TGTGCCAGCAGTTCCCTTATGGCGGGGGGGAGGTACGAGCAGTACTTC CASSSLMAGGRYEQYF
TRBJ2-3 TRBD2 TRBV5-1 NA TGCGCCAGCAGTGATTTAGCGGGGGGGAGCACAGATACGCAGTATTTT CASSDLAGGSTDTQYF
TRBJ2-7 TRBD2 TRBV7-2 NA TGTGCCAGCGGAGAACGGGGGGGCTCCTACGAGCAGTACTTC CASGERGGSYEQYF
TRBJ2-3 TRBD2 TRBV12-5 many TGTGCTAGTGTTCCGCTCGGACTAGTCTCAGATACGCAGTATTTT CASVPLGLVSDTQYF
TRBJ2-7 TRBD1 TRBV18 NA TGTGCCAGCTCGCTCCGGGACAGCTACGAGCAGTACTTC CASSLRDSYEQYF